This TCR beta chain was sequenced for a study of blood T cell repertoires in COVID-19 (TCRdb year 2020). Describing the broader study: Collaborator samples came from the United States, Italy and Spain and covered acute and convalescent phases of COVID-19. The prospective study material was composed of cDNA or gDNA derived from T cells, B-cell-depleted T cells, or PBMCs. The dataset comprised deeply sampled blood TCRbeta repertoires from subjects exposed to, actively infected with, or recovered from COVID-19. A freely available public database, intended as a resource for researchers studying the immune response to SARS-CoV-2, is where the repertoires were released. Samples came from the ongoing ImmuneRACE study (first 160 participants) plus 1,254 subjects from 6 global collaborators. Nearly every sample came with metadata listing a de-identified subject ID, COVID-19 status, age in years and sex. HLA class I and class II types, where available, came from metadata supplied by the sample provider rather than from assay-based typing. What the work shows at the level of the full study, not this receptor alone: The quantity of clinical and demographic metadata differed by source and by participant and was supplied without curation.

Collaborating institutions collected whole blood in K2EDTA tubes following their own protocols. For TCRbeta analysis, collaborators shipped samples in one of three forms: frozen whole blood, isolated PBMCs, or DNA extracted from either of those sample types. After removal of 5 bases from V and 3 bases from J, the junction retains 22 bases not matched to a gene. From the germline V gene, CDR1 is SGHTA and CDR2 is FQGTGA. The CDR3 starts with the cysteine, ends with the phenylalanine, and has 19 residues. Just the 57-base CDR3 DNA is kept, in frame starting at base 1. Worth noting for this clone: Which antigen it targets is not known. No much larger clone is present one base from it, and per-base qualities are unavailable.

TCRbeta CDR3 regions were amplified from genomic DNA using the immunoSEQ Assay, a bias-controlled multiplex PCR. From the authors' description of their analysis: The number of nucleated cells in each sample was estimated by amplification of reference gene primers within the assay. To quantify the absolute abundance of each unique TCRbeta CDR3 rearrangement, sequence reads were collapsed and filtered. For each sample, productive Simpson clonality was calculated as the square root of Simpson's diversity index over productive rearrangements. The immuneACCESS repertoire file appears here via TCRdb, limited to in-frame rearrangements. These files lack a portion of the clones; in checked studies, under half of the deficit traces to unresolved V genes, and the cause of the others is not known. The V and J calls and clone size are taken from that table; D and trimming were inferred from the DNA. The sample profile shows about 120,000 clones; around four fifths of them were found once. The top ten clonotypes cover roughly 7% of the sample.

The receptor comes from an older man with active or convalescent COVID-19. The chain is assembled from TRBV7-3 and TRBJ2-7; TRBD1 fits 7 bases in the junction. Sequenced material: peripheral blood. The CDR3 sequence is CASSQQGPTGDAPFYEQYF. The DNA sequence is TGTGCCAGCAGCCAACAGGGGCCTACAGGGGATGCCCCCTTCTACGAGCAGTACTTC.